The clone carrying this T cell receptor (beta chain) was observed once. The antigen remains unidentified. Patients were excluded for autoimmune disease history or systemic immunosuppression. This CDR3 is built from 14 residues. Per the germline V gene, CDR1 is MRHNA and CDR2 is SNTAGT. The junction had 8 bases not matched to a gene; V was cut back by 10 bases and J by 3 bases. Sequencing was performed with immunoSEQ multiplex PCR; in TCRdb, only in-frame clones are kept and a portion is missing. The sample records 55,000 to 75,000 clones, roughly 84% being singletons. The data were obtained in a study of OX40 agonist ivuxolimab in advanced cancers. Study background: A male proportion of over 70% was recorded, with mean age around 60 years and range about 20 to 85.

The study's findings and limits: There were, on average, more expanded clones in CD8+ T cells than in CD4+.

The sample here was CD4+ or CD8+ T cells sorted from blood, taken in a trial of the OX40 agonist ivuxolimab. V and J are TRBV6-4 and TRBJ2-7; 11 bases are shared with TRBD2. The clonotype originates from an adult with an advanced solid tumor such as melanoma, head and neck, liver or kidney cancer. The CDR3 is CAIEGLAEIYEQYF. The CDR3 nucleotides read TGTGCCATCGAGGGACTAGCGGAGATCTACGAGCAGTACTTC.